A selection of T cell receptor beta chains follows, all from one sample in a study of T cell responses to AZD1222 COVID-19 vaccine. The repertoire was sequenced with immunoSEQ multiplex PCR; TCRdb's copy has only in-frame clones and lacks some. The data contain around 130,000 clones, 85% to 95% of them singletons. The source material was peripheral blood, sampled on day 0 of AZD1222 vaccination. These receptors were obtained from an adult in good health. CDR3s include the opening cysteine and the closing phenylalanine or tryptophan. The D gene is left open where the match is weak. Some rows have no size entry. The others give once, few or many, or a class for an expanded clone.

D gene: .
clone size: few
V gene: TRBV9
J gene: TRBJ1-4
CDR3 DNA: TGTGCCAGCAGCCCTCGGGACGGAACTTCGGGTAATGAAAAACTGTTTTTT
CDR3 protein: CASSPRDGTSGNEKLFF

D gene: .
clone size: .
V gene: TRBV9
J gene: TRBJ1-1
CDR3 DNA: TGTGCCAGCACCCCAGTCAAGCGGGGTAGTGGGACTGAAGCTTTCTTT
CDR3 protein: CASTPVKRGSGTEAFF

D gene: TRBD1
clone size: .
V gene: TRBV5-1
J gene: TRBJ1-4
CDR3 DNA: TGCGCCAGCAGCCCCCGGGACAGGGGAACTAATGAAAAACTGTTTTTT
CDR3 protein: CASSPRDRGTNEKLFF

D gene: .
clone size: .
V gene: TRBV4-1
J gene: TRBJ1-5
CDR3 DNA: TGCGCCAGCAGCCAAGGTTCCCGGCCCCAGCATTTT
CDR3 protein: CASSQGSRPQHF

D gene: .
clone size: .
V gene: TRBV21-1
J gene: TRBJ2-7
CDR3 DNA: TGTGCCAGCAGCAAAAAACACCCGCGGGACTCTAGCCCCTACGAGCAGTACTTC
CDR3 protein: CASSKKHPRDSSPYEQYF

D gene: TRBD1
clone size: .
V gene: TRBV7-3
J gene: TRBJ2-7
CDR3 DNA: TGTGCCAGCAGCTTATCACAGGGGGCATACGAGCAGTACTTC
CDR3 protein: CASSLSQGAYEQYF

D gene: .
clone size: once
V gene: TRBV30
J gene: TRBJ1-1
CDR3 DNA: TGTGCCTGGAGCGATAGGAACACTGAAGCTTTCTTT
CDR3 protein: CAWSDRNTEAFF

D gene: .
clone size: .
V gene: TRBV11-2
J gene: TRBJ1-2
CDR3 DNA: TGTGCCAGCAGCTCTGCTCCGGGATATGGCTACACCTTC
CDR3 protein: CASSSAPGYGYTF

D gene: .
clone size: .
V gene: TRBV4-2
J gene: TRBJ2-1
CDR3 DNA: TGTGCCAGCAGCCAAGGTTTGCGGAATGAGCAGTTCTTC
CDR3 protein: CASSQGLRNEQFF

D gene: .
clone size: .
V gene: TRBV7-9
J gene: TRBJ1-4
CDR3 DNA: TGTGCCAGCAGCTACGAGGGACTTCTAAATGAAAAACTGTTTTTT
CDR3 protein: CASSYEGLLNEKLFF

D gene: TRBD2
clone size: .
V gene: TRBV19
J gene: TRBJ2-2
CDR3 DNA: TGTGCCAGTAGTAACCTAGCGGGGGGGAACACCGGGGAGCTGTTTTTT
CDR3 protein: CASSNLAGGNTGELFF

D gene: TRBD2
clone size: .
V gene: TRBV7-2
J gene: TRBJ2-7
CDR3 DNA: TGTGCCAGCAGCCCCGGACTAGCGGCTCAATACGAGCAGTACTTC
CDR3 protein: CASSPGLAAQYEQYF

D gene: .
clone size: .
V gene: TRBV3-1/TRBV3-2
J gene: TRBJ2-7
CDR3 DNA: TGTGCCAGCAGCCACCGGGGAAGCTACGAGCAGTACTTC
CDR3 protein: CASSHRGSYEQYF

D gene: .
clone size: .
V gene: TRBV7-3
J gene: TRBJ2-1
CDR3 DNA: TGTGCCAGCAGCCAGGGGGGTGAGCAGTTCTTC
CDR3 protein: CASSQGGEQFF

D gene: TRBD1
clone size: once
V gene: TRBV28
J gene: TRBJ1-3
CDR3 DNA: TGTGCCAGCAGTCCGGGACAGAGGAACACCATATATTTT
CDR3 protein: CASSPGQRNTIYF

D gene: .
clone size: .
V gene: TRBV7-9
J gene: TRBJ1-4
CDR3 DNA: TGTGCCAGCAGCTTAGGGGAGGCTAATGAAAAACTGTTTTTT
CDR3 protein: CASSLGEANEKLFF

D gene: .
clone size: .
V gene: TRBV13
J gene: TRBJ1-1
CDR3 DNA: TGTGCCAGCAGCTTAGACAGGGACACTGAAGCTTTCTTT
CDR3 protein: CASSLDRDTEAFF

D gene: .
clone size: once
V gene: TRBV15
J gene: TRBJ2-7
CDR3 DNA: TGTGCCACCAGCAGAGAGGGGGAACCCTACGAGCAGTACTTC
CDR3 protein: CATSREGEPYEQYF

D gene: .
clone size: .
V gene: TRBV20-1
J gene: TRBJ2-2
CDR3 DNA: TGCAGTGCTAGTAGGGCAAGGGGGTCCGGGGAGCTGTTTTTT
CDR3 protein: CSASRARGSGELFF

D gene: .
clone size: few
V gene: TRBV3-1/TRBV3-2
J gene: TRBJ1-1
CDR3 DNA: TGTGCCAGCAGCCAAGATCAGGGTAACACTGAAGCTTTCTTT
CDR3 protein: CASSQDQGNTEAFF

D gene: .
clone size: .
V gene: TRBV7-9
J gene: TRBJ1-2
CDR3 DNA: TGTGCCAGCAGCTTGGGGACCGGGCGAGATGGCTACACCTTC
CDR3 protein: CASSLGTGRDGYTF

D gene: .
clone size: .
V gene: TRBV5-4
J gene: TRBJ1-2
CDR3 DNA: TGTGCCAGCAGCTTGGGCACTCCCGCTTCTAACTATGGCTACACCTTC
CDR3 protein: CASSLGTPASNYGYTF

D gene: .
clone size: .
V gene: TRBV4-1
J gene: TRBJ2-3
CDR3 DNA: TGCGCCAGCAGCCAAGAGTACAAGGGGCTGATGGATACGCAGTATTTT
CDR3 protein: CASSQEYKGLMDTQYF

D gene: TRBD1
clone size: .
V gene: TRBV7-2
J gene: TRBJ1-4
CDR3 DNA: TGTGCCAGCAGCCCTCCGGGGACAGGGTATGAAAAACTGTTTTTT
CDR3 protein: CASSPPGTGYEKLFF

D gene: .
clone size: .
V gene: TRBV7-9
J gene: TRBJ1-1
CDR3 DNA: TGTGCCAGCAGAAGCCCGGGGGACACTGAAGCTTTCTTT
CDR3 protein: CASRSPGDTEAFF

D gene: TRBD2
clone size: .
V gene: TRBV9
J gene: TRBJ2-7
CDR3 DNA: TGTGCCAGCAGCGTAGTGGCGGGAGAGTGGAACGAGCAGTACTTC
CDR3 protein: CASSVVAGEWNEQYF

D gene: .
clone size: .
V gene: TRBV10-2
J gene: TRBJ2-1
CDR3 DNA: TGCGCCAGCAGTGAGCTTCTAGGCGGGGGCAGCAATGAGCAGTTCTTC
CDR3 protein: CASSELLGGGSNEQFF

D gene: .
clone size: .
V gene: TRBV28
J gene: TRBJ1-3
CDR3 DNA: TGTGCCAGCAGTTTGTTCCTCACCATTGGAAACACCATATATTTT
CDR3 protein: CASSLFLTIGNTIYF

D gene: TRBD1
clone size: .
V gene: TRBV2
J gene: TRBJ1-1
CDR3 DNA: TGTGCCAGCACCTCAGGGGGAGGAACTGAAGCTTTCTTT
CDR3 protein: CASTSGGGTEAFF

D gene: TRBD1
clone size: .
V gene: TRBV25-1
J gene: TRBJ2-7
CDR3 DNA: TGTGCCAGCAGTAGACAGGGTTCCTACGAGCAGTACTTC
CDR3 protein: CASSRQGSYEQYF

D gene: .
clone size: .
V gene: TRBV14
J gene: TRBJ2-3
CDR3 DNA: TGTGCCAGCAGCCAAGATGACTGGGCGGTAATTACAGATACGCAGTATTTT
CDR3 protein: CASSQDDWAVITDTQYF

D gene: .
clone size: .
V gene: TRBV25-1
J gene: TRBJ1-6
CDR3 DNA: TGTGCCAGCAGTGATCCCCTCGGGACGTGGTCACCCCTCCACTTT
CDR3 protein: CASSDPLGTWSPLHF

D gene: .
clone size: .
V gene: TRBV7-2
J gene: TRBJ2-2
CDR3 DNA: TGTGCCAGCAGCTTAGTTTTTGGCAATGGGAACACCGGGGAGCTGTTTTTT
CDR3 protein: CASSLVFGNGNTGELFF

D gene: TRBD1
clone size: .
V gene: TRBV29-1
J gene: TRBJ2-7
CDR3 DNA: TGCAGCGTTGTCGGGACAGGGCTGTACGAGCAGTACTTC
CDR3 protein: CSVVGTGLYEQYF

D gene: .
clone size: .
V gene: TRBV15
J gene: TRBJ1-5
CDR3 DNA: TGTGCCACCAGCAGAGATTCCGGGAGACGCCTCAATCAGCCCCAGCATTTT
CDR3 protein: CATSRDSGRRLNQPQHF